This T cell receptor (beta chain) comes out of a study of beta chain features in type 1 diabetes. Broader study findings: Patients' naive, central memory and Treg TCRB repertoires seemed closer to one another than those of healthy donors. Lower insertion and higher deletion counts appeared at VDJ junctions in type 1 diabetes patients. The influence of HLA type on TCRB rearrangement stayed undetermined. Shorter TCRB CDR3s, moderately but significantly so, were found in Type 1 diabetes patients in all four CD4+ subsets.

Expressed TCRB transcripts were sequenced, since all the RNA that had been isolated was reverse transcribed. Sequencing was performed with immunoSEQ multiplex PCR; in TCRdb, only in-frame clones are kept and a portion is missing. The table includes some 17,000 clones, 60% to 75% detected once. This clone has just one count. The antigen remains unidentified. Sorted CD4+ subsets: naive, central memory, regulatory, stem cell-like memory (CD45RO/CCR7/CD25/CD127/CD95/CD27 panel). CDR3 length: 13 residues. Germline values: CDR1 GTSNPN, CDR2 SVGIG (reference sequence). V was cut by 0 bases and J by 4 bases, with 4 bases left in between.

The TCR was taken from a man aged 30 to 39 with type 1 diabetes. V gene TRBV30 combines with J gene TRBJ2-6; D gene ambiguous. The sample was stem cell memory CD4+ T cells from blood. CDR3 sequence reads: CAWSVSGANVLTF. DNA for the CDR3: TGTGCCTGGAGTGTATCGGGGGCCAACGTCCTGACTTTC.